Included here is one TCR beta chain sequence, with context. Its antigen is as yet unknown. The data stem from a study of post-analysis software for immune sequencing data. Findings and caveats of the study: With F measure, samples from one preparation batch clustered together strongly.

cDNA libraries for TCR beta contained unique molecular identifiers. TCRdb processed the PCR reads anew with MiXCR; each CDR3 protein has one entry. The sample holds approximately 770,000 distinct CDR3 sequences, around 45% seen once. The sequenced sample was blood. This TCR was recovered from a girl aged 5-17 years with multiple sclerosis.

The CDR3 reads CSARANAGTSGRNTGELFF. CDR3 bases: TGCAGTGCTAGAGCAAACGCAGGGACTAGCGGGAGGAACACCGGGGAGCTGTTTTTT. The V call is TRBV20-1, the J call TRBJ2-2, with TRBD2 matching 14 bases. With 1 base clipped from V and 1 base from J, the junction kept 8 bases outside the gene matches. This CDR3 has 19 residues. Germline loops: CDR1 DFQATT, CDR2 SNEGSKA (reference sequence).